This TCR beta chain originates from a study of blood T cell repertoires in COVID-19. Study-level information: Nucleic acid was either cDNA or gDNA, and it came from T cells, B-cell-depleted T cells, or PBMCs.

Clones were sequenced by immunoSEQ multiplex PCR, and TCRdb holds only the in-frame ones, with some missing. The sample lists hundreds of thousands of clones; around 90% were seen once. Germline CDR1 LGHDT, CDR2 YNNKEL (reference sequence). The CDR3 sequence is 16 residues long. Trimming shortened V by 2 bases and J by 1 base, and 14 bases separated the two germline ends. Seattle enrolled patients during active infection and tracked them longitudinally. The clonotype was recovered from a woman aged 40 to 50 with COVID-19, enrolled during active disease. Sequences were obtained from peripheral blood. V gene TRBV3-1 (or the pseudogene TRBV3-2) combines with J gene TRBJ1-1; weak D call: TRBD1 (6 bases). CDR3 sequence: CASSQLWGGANTEAFF. The DNA of the CDR3 is TGTGCCAGCAGCCAACTATGGGGGGGGGCGAACACTGAAGCTTTCTTT.